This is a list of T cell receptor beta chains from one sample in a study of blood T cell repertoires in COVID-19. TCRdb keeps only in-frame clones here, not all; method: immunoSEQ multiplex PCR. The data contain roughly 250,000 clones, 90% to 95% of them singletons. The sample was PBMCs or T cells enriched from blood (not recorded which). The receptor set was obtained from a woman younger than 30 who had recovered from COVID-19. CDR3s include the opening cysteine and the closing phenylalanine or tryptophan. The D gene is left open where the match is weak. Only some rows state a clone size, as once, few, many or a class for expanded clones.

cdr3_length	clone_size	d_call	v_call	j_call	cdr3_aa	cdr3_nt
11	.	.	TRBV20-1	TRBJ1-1	CSGVEPTEAFF	TGCAGTGGCGTAGAACCCACTGAAGCTTTCTTT
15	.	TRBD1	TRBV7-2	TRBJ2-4	CASSWPGTGFGIQYF	TGTGCCAGCAGCTGGCCCGGGACAGGGTTCGGCATTCAGTACTTC
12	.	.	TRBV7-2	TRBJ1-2	CASSTRRDGYTF	TGTGCCAGCAGCACTCGGCGGGATGGCTACACCTTC
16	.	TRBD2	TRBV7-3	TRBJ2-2	CASSLGERGNTGELFF	TGTGCCAGCAGCTTAGGAGAGCGGGGTAACACCGGGGAGCTGTTTTTT
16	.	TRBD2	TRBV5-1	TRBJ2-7	CASSLVLAGGQNEQYF	TGCGCCAGCAGCTTGGTTCTAGCGGGAGGTCAGAACGAGCAGTACTTC
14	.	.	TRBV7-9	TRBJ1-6	CASSLDAANSPLHF	TGTGCCAGCAGCTTAGACGCGGCAAATTCACCCCTCCACTTT
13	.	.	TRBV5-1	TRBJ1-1	CASSAQGNTEAFF	TGCGCCAGCAGCGCACAGGGGAACACTGAAGCTTTCTTT
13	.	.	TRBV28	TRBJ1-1	CASSLPHGLEAFF	TGTGCCAGCAGTTTACCTCATGGCTTAGAAGCTTTCTTT
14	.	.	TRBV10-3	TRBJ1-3	CAIREGLSGNTIYF	TGTGCCATCAGAGAGGGACTTTCTGGAAACACCATATATTTT
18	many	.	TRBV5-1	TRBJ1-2	CASSPRTDSPPYKASYTF	TGCGCCAGCAGCCCCCGGACAGATTCCCCCCCTTACAAAGCGAGCTACACCTTC
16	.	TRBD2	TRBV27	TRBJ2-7	CASSLFVREGPYEQYF	TGTGCCAGCAGTTTATTCGTACGGGAGGGCCCTTACGAGCAGTACTTC
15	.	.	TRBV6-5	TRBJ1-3	CASSPSRTPGNTIYF	TGTGCCAGCAGTCCCTCCCGGACACCAGGAAACACCATATATTTT
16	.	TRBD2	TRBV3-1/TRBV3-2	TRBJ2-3	CASSPKVSGSWDTQYF	TGTGCCAGCAGCCCTAAGGTCAGCGGGAGCTGGGATACGCAGTATTTT
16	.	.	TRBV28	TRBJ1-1	CASSTSLRGLNTEAFF	TGTGCCAGCAGTACGAGCCTCAGGGGTCTGAACACTGAAGCTTTCTTT
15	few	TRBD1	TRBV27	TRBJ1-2	CASSPGTGFYYGYTF	TGTGCCAGCAGTCCGGGGACAGGGTTCTACTATGGCTACACCTTC
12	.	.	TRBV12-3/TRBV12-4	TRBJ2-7	CASYRSSYEQYF	TGTGCCAGTTACAGGAGCTCCTACGAGCAGTACTTC
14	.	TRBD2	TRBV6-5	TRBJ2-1	CASKELAGGGEQFF	TGTGCCAGCAAGGAGCTAGCGGGAGGGGGTGAGCAGTTCTTC
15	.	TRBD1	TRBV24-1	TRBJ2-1	CATSDPGTGRNEQFF	TGTGCCACCAGTGACCCTGGGACAGGGAGGAATGAGCAGTTCTTC
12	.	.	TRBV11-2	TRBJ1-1	CASSWTIREAFF	TGTGCCAGCAGCTGGACAATCCGTGAAGCTTTCTTT
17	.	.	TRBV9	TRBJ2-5	CASSVAQGSTMGETQYF	TGTGCCAGCAGCGTAGCCCAGGGAAGCACTATGGGAGAGACCCAGTACTTC
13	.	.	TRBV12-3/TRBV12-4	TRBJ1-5	CASTSGGSQPQHF	TGTGCCAGCACCTCGGGGGGAAGTCAGCCCCAGCATTTT